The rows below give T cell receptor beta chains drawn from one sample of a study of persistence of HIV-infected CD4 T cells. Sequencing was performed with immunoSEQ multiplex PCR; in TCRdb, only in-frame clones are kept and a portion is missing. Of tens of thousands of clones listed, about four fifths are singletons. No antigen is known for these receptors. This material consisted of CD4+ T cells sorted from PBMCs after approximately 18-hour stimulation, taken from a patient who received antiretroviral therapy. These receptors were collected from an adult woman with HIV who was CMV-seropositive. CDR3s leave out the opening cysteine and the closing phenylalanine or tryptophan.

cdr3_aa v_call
ASSQEERWTGKGYEQY TRBV4-2
ASSPRHSEAF TRBV11-3
ASSDRGKGTGELF TRBV19
ATSRQGVLVGTEAF TRBV15
ATSAVGPEPQH TRBV24-1
ASSWGQWGNTGELF TRBV5-6
ASRFHSTDTQY TRBV27
ASSLAEGSPY TRBV5-6
ASSPFNQGTNEKLF TRBV4-1
ASSPLRQTDTQY TRBV18
ASGTQGLHTGELF TRBV19
ASSRAGRGDNEQF TRBV6-5
ASSAVSSETQY TRBV5-1
AWSVGVGTNEKLF TRBV30
ASSLVQGPSEAF TRBV7-2
ASSLAAGPYNEQF TRBV5-1
ASSLDEGRNYGYT TRBV5-1
ASSSSGPSQPQH TRBV6-5
ASSQNINRGNTEAF TRBV3-1/TRBV3-2
ASSLSGQETQY TRBV7-9
ASNRRGQGVGTGELF TRBV19
ASSSGISGNTIY TRBV18
ASSPWTTGEPRKNTIY TRBV5-1
ASRPRLAGATNEKLF TRBV28
ASSMRDSNNSPLH TRBV19
ASSPLSGISYNEQF TRBV18
ASSPGQPYGYT TRBV7-9